The 14 T cell receptor beta chains listed next were all sequenced from one sample in a study of cytomegalovirus exposure and HLA in healthy donors. Measured with immunoSEQ multiplex PCR; TCRdb has only the in-frame clones, and not every one. The repertoire holds over 250,000 clones, with 65% to 90% as singletons. The specimen sequenced was PBMCs. Receptor source: a woman under 30 in good health and CMV-seronegative.

This chain connects TRBV10-3 to TRBJ2-7; unclear D gene. CDR1 and CDR2 (germline): ENHRY, SYGVKD. The CDR3 length is 12 residues. The V gene lost 10 bases and the J gene lost 2 bases, with 12 bases spanning the gap. CDR3 residues: CATSPQTYEQYF. The CDR3 DNA follows: TGTGCCACTTCGCCCCAGACCTACGAGCAGTACTTC.

The chain employs TRBV7-9 and TRBJ1-2; 10 bases align to TRBD1. The V gene end was trimmed by 5 bases and the J gene end by 3 bases; junction bases not matched to a gene: 6. The CDR3 sequence is 15 residues long. Germline CDR1 reads SEHNR; CDR2 reads FQNEAQ (reference sequence). Written as DNA, the CDR3 is TGTGCCAGCAGCACCGGGACAGGGGAAGACTATGGCTACACCTTC. Protein product: CASSTGTGEDYGYTF.

J is TRBJ1-3 and V is TRBV18; D may be TRBD1 (5 bases). The CDR3 spans 15 residues. CDR1 KGHSH and CDR2 LQKENI come from the germline V gene. V was cut by 4 bases and J by 2 bases, with 12 bases left in between. The CDR3 DNA follows: TGTGCCAGCTCACTTTCGACAGATCCTGGAAACACCATATATTTT. Translation: CASSLSTDPGNTIYF.

J is TRBJ1-1 and V is TRBV10-3, with 10 bases matching TRBD1. The CDR3 contains 16 residues. CDR1 and CDR2 (germline): ENHRY, SYGVKD. With 6 bases clipped from V and 1 base from J, the junction kept 8 bases outside the gene matches. CDR3 coding DNA: TGTGCCATCAGCGGGGACAGGGGTTTTTGGAACACTGAAGCTTTCTTT. Encoded protein: CAISGDRGFWNTEAFF.

The chain has TRBV7-2 and TRBJ1-3; the D is unclear. Trimming cost V 5 bases and J 4 bases, with 18 bases left between them. From germline, CDR1 is SGHTA and CDR2 FQGNSA. This CDR3 contains 16 residues. The CDR3 spells CASSPSVPLSGNTIYF. CDR3 nucleotide sequence: TGTGCCAGCAGCCCAAGCGTCCCCCTCTCCGGAAACACCATATATTTT.

The chain carries TRBV13 and TRBJ2-7; D is undetermined. The CDR3 contains 12 residues. CDR1 and CDR2 (germline): PRHDT, FYEKMQ (reference sequence). V was clipped by 4 bases and J by 6 bases, with 10 bases between them. The CDR3 nucleotides are TGTGCCAGCAGCTCCTTCTCGCGCGAGCAGTACTTC. It yields the protein CASSSFSREQYF.

The chain uses TRBV25-1 and TRBJ2-1; D might be TRBD1 (5 bases). The germline V gene has CDR1 MGHDK and CDR2 SYGVNS. V lost 1 base and J lost 2, with 9 bases in between. CDR3 length: 15 residues. The CDR3 is CASSESGKTYNEQFF. The CDR3, as DNA: TGTGCCAGCAGTGAATCAGGGAAGACCTACAATGAGCAGTTCTTC.

This chain uses TRBV27 with TRBJ2-6; D is perhaps TRBD2 (6 bases). The V end was cut by 3 bases, the J end by 2 bases, with 8 bases between. Per the germline V gene, CDR1 is MNHEY and CDR2 is SMNVEV (reference sequence). There are 15 residues in the CDR3. The CDR3 is CASSFGGTGANVLTF. The CDR3 DNA reads as TGTGCCAGCAGTTTCGGAGGGACTGGGGCCAACGTCCTGACTTTC. The full variable domain, with the rest looked up from reference TRBV27 and TRBJ2-6, is EAQVTQNPRYLITVTGKKLTVTCSQNMNHEYMSWYRQDPGLGLRQIYYSMNVEVTDKGDVPEGYKVSRKEKRNFPLILESPSPNQTSLYFCASSFGGTGANVLTFGAGSRLTVL.

The chain couples TRBV6-5 to TRBJ2-3; 7 nucleotides agree with TRBD2. Germline CDR1 and CDR2: MNHEY and SVGAGI. J lost 13 bases, V lost 0 bases, and 7 bases had no gene match. The CDR3 covers 13 residues. The CDR3 bases are TGTGCCAGCAGTTACTCGAACGGGGGGACTAAGTATTTT. Protein product: CASSYSNGGTKYF.

V and J are TRBV27 and TRBJ2-2; 9 bases agree with TRBD2. The CDR3 runs to 14 residues. Trimming removed 6 bases from V and 2 bases from J; junction bases left unmatched: 1. Germline-derived CDR1 and CDR2 are MNHEY and SMNVEV (reference sequence). The CDR3 protein is CASRLAGNTGELFF. The CDR3 bases are TGTGCCAGCAGGCTAGCGGGAAACACCGGGGAGCTGTTTTTT.

This clone appeared a few times. The V call is TRBV27, the J call TRBJ2-3, with TRBD2 matching 9 bases. V lost 10 bases to trimming and J lost 0 bases; unmatched junction nucleotides: 2. This CDR3 is built from 13 residues. Germline CDR1 is MNHEY and CDR2 is SMNVEV (reference sequence). Here the CDR3 reads CATSGRSTDTQYF. CDR3 nucleotide sequence: TGTGCCACAAGCGGGAGGAGCACAGATACGCAGTATTTT.

The chain carries TRBV2 and TRBJ1-2; possible D gene TRBD1, 5 bases. The germline V gene has CDR1 SNHLY and CDR2 FYNNEI. V was trimmed by 0 bases and J by 4 bases, leaving 12 bases between them. The CDR3 runs 15 residues. CDR3 protein: CASSEARGSVYGYTF. The CDR3 DNA sequence: TGTGCCAGCAGTGAAGCAAGGGGTTCGGTCTATGGCTACACCTTC.

The genes are TRBV28 and TRBJ1-1, with D possibly matching TRBD1 (6 bases). Germline V lookup: CDR1 MDHEN, CDR2 SYDVKM. V shed 5 bases and J shed 3 bases, with 13 bases lying between them. The CDR3 is 14 residues long. CDR3 sequence reads: CASSHQGLDTEAFF. The CDR3 nucleotides read TGTGCCAGCAGTCACCAGGGGCTGGACACTGAAGCTTTCTTT.

The chain has TRBV9 and TRBJ1-3; D remains ambiguous. CDR1 is SGDLS and CDR2 is YYNGEE in the germline V gene. Trimming shortened V by 6 bases and J by 3 bases, and 16 bases separated the two germline ends. This CDR3 has 15 amino acids. The CDR3 DNA is TGTGCCAGCACCAGTAGAGGAGTAAGTGGAAACACCATATATTTT. Protein: CASTSRGVSGNTIYF. Variable domain in full (rest from reference TRBV9 and TRBJ1-3): DSGVTQTPKHLITATGQRVTLRCSPRSGDLSVYWYQQSLDQGLQFLIQYYNGEERAKGNILERFSAQQFPDLHSELNLSSLELGDSALYFCASTSRGVSGNTIYFGEGSWLTVV.